The clone carrying this TCR beta chain was observed a few times. Antigen specificity is unknown. Unique molecular identifiers tagged the TCRbeta library. Each CDR3 protein is one row after TCRdb ran MiXCR on the PCR reads. This table has roughly 790,000 distinct CDR3 sequences, around 15% appearing once. This specimen comes from a study of T-cell reconstitution after alpha-beta-depleted transplantation in children. Notes on the study in general: TCRbeta diversity was high at day 60 in some patients (a result of surviving recipient T cells and thymic progenitors). There were reportedly several hundred expanded graft clones from which alpha-beta T cells came about two months after transplant. A year had passed since transplant, and T-cell counts and diversity by then came mostly from newly produced T cells.

Germline V gives CDR1 SGHAT, CDR2 FQNNGV. This CDR3 comprises 15 residues. The junction had 11 bases not matched to a gene; V was cut back by 5 bases and J by 5 bases. This specimen was PBMCs, mostly from graft donor cells, taken 360 days after TCRalphabeta/CD19-depleted stem cell transplant. This receptor was obtained from a male patient younger than 18 who had a stem cell transplant for acute lymphoblastic leukemia, so the T cells may come from the graft donor. This chain links TRBV11-2 with TRBJ2-7; 8 nucleotides agree with TRBD2. The chain's CDR3 is CASSAGLAQGHEQYF. The CDR3 region has the DNA TGTGCCAGCAGCGCCGGACTAGCCCAGGGCCACGAGCAGTACTTC.